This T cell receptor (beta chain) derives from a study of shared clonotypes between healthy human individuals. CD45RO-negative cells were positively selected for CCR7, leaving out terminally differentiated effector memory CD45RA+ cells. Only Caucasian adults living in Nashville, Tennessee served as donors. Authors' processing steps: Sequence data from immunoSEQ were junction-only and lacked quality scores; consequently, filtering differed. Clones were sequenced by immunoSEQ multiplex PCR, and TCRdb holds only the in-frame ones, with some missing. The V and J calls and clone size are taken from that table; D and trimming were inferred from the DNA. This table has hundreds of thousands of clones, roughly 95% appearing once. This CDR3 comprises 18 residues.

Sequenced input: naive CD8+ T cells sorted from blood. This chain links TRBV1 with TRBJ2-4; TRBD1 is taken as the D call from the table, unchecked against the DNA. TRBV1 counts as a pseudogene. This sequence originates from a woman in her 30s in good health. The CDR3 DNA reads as TGCACTACGAGCCGAGACAGGGGGGCTCTCTTACTCAAAAACATTCAGTACTTC. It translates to CTTSRDRGALLLKNIQYF.